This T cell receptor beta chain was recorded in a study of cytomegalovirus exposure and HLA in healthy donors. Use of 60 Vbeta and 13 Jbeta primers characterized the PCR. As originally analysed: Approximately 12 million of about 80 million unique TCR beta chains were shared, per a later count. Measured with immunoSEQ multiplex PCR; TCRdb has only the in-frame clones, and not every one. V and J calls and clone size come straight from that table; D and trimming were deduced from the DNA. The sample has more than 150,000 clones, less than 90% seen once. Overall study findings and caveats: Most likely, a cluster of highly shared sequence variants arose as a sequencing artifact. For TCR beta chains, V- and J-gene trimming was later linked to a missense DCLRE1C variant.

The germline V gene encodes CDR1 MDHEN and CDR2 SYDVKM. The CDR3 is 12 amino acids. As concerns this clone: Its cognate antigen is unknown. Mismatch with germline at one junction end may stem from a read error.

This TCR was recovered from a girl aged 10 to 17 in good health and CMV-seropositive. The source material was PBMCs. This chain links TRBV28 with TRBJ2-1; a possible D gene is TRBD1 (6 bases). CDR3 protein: CASRPTGKGLLF. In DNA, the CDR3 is TGTGCCAGCAGACCCACAGGGAAGGGGCTGCTCTTC.